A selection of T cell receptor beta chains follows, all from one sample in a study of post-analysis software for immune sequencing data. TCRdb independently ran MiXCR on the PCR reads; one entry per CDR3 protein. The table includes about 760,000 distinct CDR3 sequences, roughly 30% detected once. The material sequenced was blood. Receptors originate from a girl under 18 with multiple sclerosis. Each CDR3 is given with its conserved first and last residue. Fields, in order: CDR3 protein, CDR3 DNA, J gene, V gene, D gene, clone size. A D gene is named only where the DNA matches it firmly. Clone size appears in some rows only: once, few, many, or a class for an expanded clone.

CDR3aa: CASSLLIGLYNEQFF
CDR3nt: TGTGCCAGCAGCTTACTGATAGGGCTGTACAATGAGCAGTTCTTC
j_gene: TRBJ2-1
v_gene: TRBV7-2
d_gene: .
abundance: .

CDR3aa: CSADGTSGSYNEQFF
CDR3nt: TGCAGTGCTGATGGGACTAGCGGGAGCTACAATGAGCAGTTCTTC
j_gene: TRBJ2-1
v_gene: TRBV20-1
d_gene: TRBD2
abundance: few

CDR3aa: CASSIRDTNNEQFF
CDR3nt: TGTGCCAGTAGTATACGGGACACGAACAATGAGCAGTTCTTC
j_gene: TRBJ2-1
v_gene: TRBV19
d_gene: .
abundance: .

CDR3aa: CSARDLGGASYNSPLYF
CDR3nt: TGCAGTGCTAGAGATCTTGGGGGGGCGTCCTATAATTCACCCCTCTACTTT
j_gene: TRBJ1-6
v_gene: TRBV20-1
d_gene: .
abundance: once

CDR3aa: CATALGSSYNEQFF
CDR3nt: TGTGCCACCGCACTAGGGAGCTCCTACAATGAGCAGTTCTTC
j_gene: TRBJ2-1
v_gene: TRBV24-1
d_gene: .
abundance: few

CDR3aa: CSAASRTHGYTF
CDR3nt: TGCAGTGCGGCCAGCAGGACCCATGGCTACACCTTC
j_gene: TRBJ1-2
v_gene: TRBV20-1
d_gene: .
abundance: .

CDR3aa: CASRGVMTQYF
CDR3nt: TGTGCCAGCAGGGGGGTCATGACCCAGTACTTC
j_gene: TRBJ2-5
v_gene: TRBV7-2
d_gene: .
abundance: few

CDR3aa: CASSLDPRGMEQFF
CDR3nt: TGTGCCAGCAGCTTAGATCCCCGGGGGATGGAGCAGTTCTTC
j_gene: TRBJ2-1
v_gene: TRBV7-9
d_gene: .
abundance: few

CDR3aa: CASSFSPTSGGSYEQYF
CDR3nt: TGTGCCAGCAGCTTTTCCCCGACTAGCGGGGGCTCCTACGAGCAGTACTTC
j_gene: TRBJ2-7
v_gene: TRBV7-2
d_gene: TRBD2
abundance: once

CDR3aa: CASSQGGARAGNEQFF
CDR3nt: TGCGCCAGCAGCCAAGGAGGGGCCCGGGCGGGCAATGAGCAGTTCTTC
j_gene: TRBJ2-1
v_gene: TRBV5-1
d_gene: .
abundance: few

CDR3aa: CASRPARNTDTQYF
CDR3nt: TGCGCCAGCAGGCCCGCTAGAAACACAGATACGCAGTATTTT
j_gene: TRBJ2-3
v_gene: TRBV10-1
d_gene: .
abundance: few

CDR3aa: CASSSLFTEAFF
CDR3nt: TGTGCCAGCAGTTCCTTGTTTACTGAAGCTTTCTTT
j_gene: TRBJ1-1
v_gene: TRBV6-5
d_gene: .
abundance: .

CDR3aa: CSVIGGGNEQFF
CDR3nt: TGCAGCGTCATCGGGGGGGGGAATGAGCAGTTCTTC
j_gene: TRBJ2-1
v_gene: TRBV29-1
d_gene: TRBD2
abundance: few

CDR3aa: CASSQAREGPYNEQFF
CDR3nt: TGCGCCAGCAGCCAAGCCAGGGAGGGCCCCTACAATGAGCAGTTCTTC
j_gene: TRBJ2-1
v_gene: TRBV4-3
d_gene: TRBD2
abundance: .

CDR3aa: CASSGRSPGTGVSNEQFF
CDR3nt: TGTGCCAGCAGCGGACGTAGCCCCGGGACAGGGGTATCGAATGAGCAGTTCTTC
j_gene: TRBJ2-1
v_gene: TRBV7-9
d_gene: TRBD1
abundance: few

CDR3aa: CASSKVAGGTTDTQYF
CDR3nt: TGTGCCAGCAGTAAGGTTGCGGGGGGGACTACAGATACGCAGTATTTT
j_gene: TRBJ2-3
v_gene: TRBV7-2
d_gene: TRBD2
abundance: .

CDR3aa: CASSARGLDETQYF
CDR3nt: TGCGCCAGCAGCGCCAGGGGGTTGGATGAGACCCAGTACTTC
j_gene: TRBJ2-5
v_gene: TRBV5-1
d_gene: TRBD1
abundance: .

CDR3aa: CASTPWGATYNEQFF
CDR3nt: TGCGCCAGCACTCCTTGGGGGGCCACCTACAATGAGCAGTTCTTC
j_gene: TRBJ2-1
v_gene: TRBV5-1
d_gene: .
abundance: .

CDR3aa: CASSDGPHGYTF
CDR3nt: TGTGCCAGCAGTGATGGACCGCATGGCTACACCTTC
j_gene: TRBJ1-2
v_gene: TRBV27
d_gene: .
abundance: .

CDR3aa: CASSSRVGVGDTQYF
CDR3nt: TGTGCCAGCAGTTCCCGCGTGGGGGTCGGCGATACGCAGTATTTT
j_gene: TRBJ2-3
v_gene: TRBV28
d_gene: .
abundance: .

CDR3aa: CATGGGDGTDAQYF
CDR3nt: TGTGCCACTGGCGGGGGGGATGGCACAGATGCGCAGTATTTT
j_gene: TRBJ2-3
v_gene: TRBV10-3
d_gene: TRBD2
abundance: .

CDR3aa: CASSTGTSPYEQYF
CDR3nt: TGTGCCAGCAGTACCGGGACTAGTCCCTACGAGCAGTACTTC
j_gene: TRBJ2-7
v_gene: TRBV2
d_gene: TRBD2
abundance: .

CDR3aa: CASTPIGNYEQYF
CDR3nt: TGTGCCAGCACACCAATCGGAAACTACGAGCAGTACTTC
j_gene: TRBJ2-7
v_gene: TRBV11-2
d_gene: .
abundance: .

CDR3aa: CASSLVGMKATGEAFF
CDR3nt: TGTGCCAGCAGCTTAGTAGGGATGAAGGCGACAGGTGAAGCTTTCTTT
j_gene: TRBJ1-1
v_gene: TRBV7-2
d_gene: .
abundance: .